These 9 T cell receptor beta chains were all obtained from the same sample, sequenced in a study of T cell repertoires in cytomegalovirus infection. TCRdb analysed the reads with MiXCR anew, one entry per CDR3 protein. The sample has some 200,000 distinct CDR3 sequences, about 21% seen once. Sequenced sample: PBMCs. The origin of the receptors is a human donor in good health (CMV status not recorded). Some clones in this sample may be carry-over from other donors' samples.

The rearrangement uses TRBV19 and TRBJ2-7; D could derive from TRBD1 or TRBD2 (5 bases each). Trimming left V 3 bases short and J 4 bases short, with 10 bases between. Germline V gives CDR1 LNHDA, CDR2 SQIVND (reference sequence). The length of the CDR3 is 13 residues. The chain's CDR3 is CASSIRDGYEQYF. DNA for the CDR3: TGTGCCAGTAGTATTCGGGACGGATACGAGCAGTACTTC.

The V gene is TRBV10-3, the J gene TRBJ2-5; 10 bases agree with TRBD2. Germline CDR1 reads ENHRY; CDR2 reads SYGVKD. After removal of 0 bases from V and 5 bases from J, the junction contained 6 bases not matched to a gene. The CDR3 has 16 residues. CDR3 sequence: CAISESKRGGRETQYF. The CDR3 coding sequence is TGTGCCATCAGTGAGTCCAAGCGGGGGGGCCGCGAGACCCAGTACTTC.

The rearrangement uses TRBV14 and TRBJ2-7, with 8 bases fitting TRBD1. The germline V gene encodes CDR1 SGHDN and CDR2 FVKESK. The CDR3 contains 14 residues. Trimming cost V 6 bases and J 0 bases; bases outside gene matches: 4. CDR3 DNA: TGTGCCAGCAGACGGACAGGGCCCTCCTACGAGCAGTACTTC. This sequence encodes CASRRTGPSYEQYF. The variable domain in full, completed from reference TRBV14 and TRBJ2-7, reads EAGVTQFPSHSVIEKGQTVTLRCDPISGHDNLYWYRRVMGKEIKFLLHFVKESKQDESGMPNNRFLAERTGGTYSTLKVQPAELEDSGVYFCASRRTGPSYEQYFGPGTRLTVT.

In this sample, this clonotype turned up a few times. This chain links TRBV6-2 or TRBV6-3 with TRBJ1-5; D gene unclear. This CDR3 spans 13 amino acids. CDR1 and CDR2 (germline): MNHEY, SVGEGT. The germline V and J ends were trimmed by 2 bases and 5 bases, with 7 bases remaining between them. As DNA, the CDR3 is TGTGCCAGCAGTTACGCTGGATATCAGCCCCAGCATTTT. Translating it yields CASSYAGYQPQHF.

The CDR3 DNA follows: TGTGCCAGCAGGCGTGGACAGCGCTATGGCTACACCTTC. Its translation: CASRRGQRYGYTF. This sequence joins TRBV11-2 and TRBJ1-2, with D possibly being TRBD1 (6 bases). Germline loops: CDR1 SGHAT, CDR2 FQNNGV. The CDR3 has 13 residues. The V and J ends lost 6 bases and 4 bases respectively, with 12 bases between them.

The V gene is TRBV7-8, the J gene TRBJ2-5; D may be TRBD1 (5 bases). The CDR3 is 14 residues long. V was cut by 1 base and J by 2 bases, with 8 bases left in between. CDR1 is SGHVS and CDR2 is FQNEAQ in the germline V gene. The CDR3 is CASSLGAGQETQYF. In DNA form, the CDR3 reads TGTGCCAGCAGCTTAGGAGCAGGGCAAGAGACCCAGTACTTC.

The J gene is TRBJ2-5, the V gene TRBV12-3 or TRBV12-4, with a possible D match to TRBD2 (5 bases). This CDR3 is 14 amino acids long. V lost 6 bases and J lost 1, with 12 bases in between. The CDR3 coding sequence is TGTGCCAGCAGCCTCCCGGGGATCCAAGAGACCCAGTACTTC. This sequence encodes CASSLPGIQETQYF.

The DNA for the CDR3 is TGTGCCAGCAGCTTGGTAACAGGGGGCGCGGTCAACGAGCAGTACTTC. This gives the protein CASSLVTGGAVNEQYF. The gene calls are TRBV5-5 and TRBJ2-7, with TRBD1 matching 9 bases. V lost 0 bases to trimming and J lost 5 bases; unmatched junction nucleotides: 9. CDR1 and CDR2 (germline): SGHKS, YYEKEE (reference sequence). This CDR3 is 16 amino acids long.

The chain combines TRBV28 with TRBJ1-2, with D unresolved. This CDR3 has 14 residues. CDR1 is MDHEN and CDR2 is SYDVKM in the germline V gene. With 3 bases removed from V and 4 bases from J, the gap between germline ends came to 12 bases. The CDR3 spells CASSLAGVGYGYTF. The CDR3 DNA is TGTGCCAGCAGTTTGGCCGGGGTGGGCTATGGCTACACCTTC.